This T cell receptor (beta chain) came from a study of blood T cell repertoires in COVID-19. Overall study context: The samples span acute and convalescent COVID-19 from the United States, Italy and Spain. T cells, B-cell-depleted T cells, or PBMCs supplied cDNA or gDNA.

As originally analysed: Nucleated cell number was recorded as an estimate derived from reference gene primer amplification. Profiled with immunoSEQ multiplex PCR; TCRdb holds only in-frame clones, not every one. V and J calls plus clone size are reproduced from that table; the DNA served to infer D and trimming. The table lists 250,000 to 350,000 clones, 75% to 90% of them singletons. The germline V gene encodes CDR1 SQVTM and CDR2 ANQGSEA. V trimming: 7 bases; J trimming: 5 bases; junction bases outside the gene matches: 7. This CDR3 is 12 amino acids long. This clone was recorded a few times. The chain carries TRBV29-1 and TRBJ1-1; 7 bases match TRBD1. The clonotype was recovered from a man aged 18 to 30 with active or convalescent COVID-19. The specimen was peripheral blood. CDR3 sequence: CSAWTGETEAFF. In DNA, the CDR3 is TGCAGCGCTTGGACAGGAGAGACTGAAGCTTTCTTT.